A single sample is the source of the 5 T cell receptor beta chains below, sequenced in a study of CD8 T cells in ankylosing spondylitis (dated by TCRdb to 2015 to 2018). The receptor library was made with 5' RACE. The sequencer listed for this sample is Illumina HiSeq 2500. TCRdb reanalyzed the raw reads on its own, using fastp at Q25 for trimming and MiXCR for clone calling, and kept in-frame beta chains. CDR3 protein duplicates are merged, each entry listing the most common genes and DNA. This sample lists roughly 100,000 distinct CDR3 sequences; around 24% were detected once. Roughly 12% of the sample belongs to the ten largest clones. The sample consisted of synovial fluid, either unsorted or a sorted T cell fraction (not recorded which). The receptors derive from a male donor with ankylosing spondylitis.

This clonotype was recorded at least ten times. V gene TRBV7-2 combines with J gene TRBJ2-1, with D perhaps assigned TRBD1 or TRBD2 (5 bases each). The V end was cut by 5 bases, the J end by 4 bases, with 9 bases between. The CDR3 length is 13 residues. Germline V gene lookup returns CDR1 SGHTA and CDR2 FQGNSA. The CDR3 DNA sequence: TGTGCCAGCAGCGGGGGACCGTACAATGAGCAGTTCTTC. It translates to CASSGGPYNEQFF.

This clonotype was counted a few times. The chain uses TRBV12-3 or TRBV12-4 and TRBJ2-1, with 7 bases identical to TRBD2. There are 13 residues in the CDR3. Trimming at V came to 6 bases and at J to 5 bases, leaving 4 bases not matched to a gene. DNA for the CDR3: TGTGCCAGCAGATCCGGGACTAACAATGAGCAGTTCTTC. Protein product: CASRSGTNNEQFF.

This clonotype was detected only a few times. The chain's CDR3 is CASNPQGGGNIQYF. The CDR3 nucleotides are TGTGCCAGCAATCCTCAGGGAGGCGGAAACATTCAGTACTTC. The J gene is TRBJ2-4, the V gene TRBV2, with a possible D match to TRBD2 (6 bases). Germline CDR1 reads SNHLY; CDR2 reads FYNNEI. Trimming cost V 7 bases and J 6 bases, with 16 bases left between them. This CDR3 comprises 14 residues.

This clonotype was seen a handful of times. The CDR3 spells CSAMGQGAGELFF. The DNA for the CDR3 is TGCAGTGCTATGGGACAGGGGGCCGGGGAGCTGTTTTTT. The chain carries TRBV20-1 and TRBJ2-2, with TRBD1 identical over 11 bases. CDR3 length: 13 amino acids. Germline CDR1 reads DFQATT; CDR2 reads SNEGSKA (reference sequence). Trimming at V came to 4 bases and at J to 6 bases, leaving 1 base not matched to a gene.

In this sample, this clonotype turned up a few times. The genes are TRBV2 and TRBJ2-1; the D is unclear. CDR1 and CDR2 from the germline V gene are SNHLY and FYNNEI. The CDR3 totals 16 residues. Trimming pared 1 base from V and 0 bases from J, leaving 10 bases between. CDR3 coding DNA: TGTGCCAGCAGTGAAGGCGTTACGAGCTCCTACAATGAGCAGTTCTTC. Its protein is CASSEGVTSSYNEQFF.